Each of the 9 T cell receptor beta chains below was sequenced from the same sample in a study of OX40 agonist ivuxolimab in advanced cancers. TCRdb's copy holds only in-frame clones and misses some; the assay was immunoSEQ multiplex PCR. This sample has 78,000 or so clones, with 80% to 90% found just once. The material sequenced was CD4+ or CD8+ T cells sorted from blood, taken in a trial of the OX40 agonist ivuxolimab. These receptors were obtained from an adult with an advanced solid tumor such as melanoma, head and neck, liver or kidney cancer.

The rearrangement joins TRBV10-1 to TRBJ1-1; possible D gene TRBD1, 5 bases. The V end was cut by 10 bases, the J end by 11 bases, with 17 bases between. The CDR3 runs to 11 residues. Germline assignment: CDR1 WNHNN and CDR2 SYGVQD (reference sequence). The CDR3 reads CATEFGGRAFF. CDR3 DNA: TGCGCCACCGAATTTGGGGGTCGGGCTTTCTTT.

The CDR3 reads CASSPDSGSSYNEQFF. As DNA, the CDR3 is TGTGCCAGCAGCCCGGATAGCGGGAGCTCCTACAATGAGCAGTTCTTC. V and J are TRBV5-6 and TRBJ2-1; 9 bases fit TRBD2. CDR3 size: 16 residues. V lost 4 bases and J lost 0; bases outside the gene matches: 5. Germline assignment: CDR1 SGHDT and CDR2 YYEEEE.

This chain links TRBV28 with TRBJ1-4, with 8 nucleotides matching TRBD1. Looked up from germline, CDR1 is MDHEN and CDR2 is SYDVKM. The ends lost 6 bases at V and 8 bases at J; junction bases unmatched: 14. This CDR3 comprises 16 residues. As DNA, the CDR3 is TGTGCCAGCAGCAACCCCGCAGGGGGCAAAGGGGAAAAACTGTTTTTT. Protein product: CASSNPAGGKGEKLFF.

The chain carries TRBV5-1 and TRBJ1-1, with D tentatively TRBD1 (5 bases). Germline V CDR1 and CDR2: SGHRS, YFSETQ. V was trimmed by 0 bases and J by 4 bases, leaving 16 bases between them. This CDR3 region has 16 residues. The CDR3 spells CASSLEAGIGATEAFF. As DNA, the CDR3 is TGCGCCAGCAGCTTGGAGGCGGGAATTGGGGCCACTGAAGCTTTCTTT.

This sequence joins TRBV11-3 and TRBJ1-1; tentative D call: TRBD1 (5 bases). CDR1 and CDR2 from the germline V gene are SGHNT and YENEEA. Trimming took 0 bases from V and 3 from J, leaving 5 bases between them. The length of the CDR3 is 13 residues. CDR3 region: CASSLEGDTEAFF. The DNA of the CDR3 is TGTGCCAGCAGCTTAGAGGGGGACACTGAAGCTTTCTTT.

V is TRBV29-1 and J is TRBJ2-1, with 8 positions matching TRBD2. V dropped 3 bases and J dropped 2; count of bases not matched to a gene: 6. This CDR3 is 15 amino acids long. Germline V lookup: CDR1 SQVTM, CDR2 ANQGSEA. The CDR3 DNA sequence: TGCAGCGTTGAGAGCGGACTAGCTACCTACAATGAGCAGTTCTTC. It encodes CSVESGLATYNEQFF.

The chain carries TRBV11-2 and TRBJ2-7, with 8 bases that match TRBD1. Germline V gene sequence: CDR1 SGHAT, CDR2 FQNNGV. This CDR3 has 15 amino acids. The junction had 7 bases not matched to a gene; V was cut back by 3 bases and J by 3 bases. The CDR3 loop reads CASSFDRDRSYEQYF. CDR3 coding DNA: TGTGCCAGCAGCTTCGATCGGGACAGGAGCTACGAGCAGTACTTC.

The J gene is TRBJ2-5, the V gene TRBV2; D gene uncertain. Germline V CDR1 and CDR2: SNHLY, FYNNEI. The CDR3 is 13 amino acids. V was clipped by 7 bases and J by 2 bases, with 11 bases between them. The CDR3 nucleotides are TGTGCCAGCAATAGGGCAGAACAAGAGACCCAGTACTTC. Its translation is CASNRAEQETQYF.

V usage is TRBV5-6 and J usage is TRBJ2-1; no clear D gene. This CDR3 has 13 residues. V lost 4 bases and J lost 5, with 10 bases in between. Germline values: CDR1 SGHDT, CDR2 YYEEEE. For the CDR3, the DNA is TGTGCCAGCAGCCAAGATAGGAACAATGAGCAGTTCTTC. Its translation: CASSQDRNNEQFF.